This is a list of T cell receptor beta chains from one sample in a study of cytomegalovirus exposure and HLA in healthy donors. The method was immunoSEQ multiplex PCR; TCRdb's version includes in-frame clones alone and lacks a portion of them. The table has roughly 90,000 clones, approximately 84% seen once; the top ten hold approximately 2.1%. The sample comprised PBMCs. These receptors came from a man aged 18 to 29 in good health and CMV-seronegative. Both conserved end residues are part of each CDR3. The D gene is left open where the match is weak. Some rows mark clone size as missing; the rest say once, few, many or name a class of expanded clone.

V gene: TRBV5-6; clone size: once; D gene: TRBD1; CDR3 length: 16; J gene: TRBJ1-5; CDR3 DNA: TGTGCCAGCAGCCTGAACGGACAGGGACTCAATCAGCCCCAGCATTTT; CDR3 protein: CASSLNGQGLNQPQHF
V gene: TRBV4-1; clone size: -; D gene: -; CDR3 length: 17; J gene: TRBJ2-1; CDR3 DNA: TGCGCCAGCAGCCCCCAGGTTCTAGGAGGGACCTACAATGAGCAGTTCTTC; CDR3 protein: CASSPQVLGGTYNEQFF
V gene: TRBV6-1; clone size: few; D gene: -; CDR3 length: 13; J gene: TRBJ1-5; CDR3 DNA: TGTGCCAGCAACGGGAATAGCAATCAGCCCCAGCATTTT; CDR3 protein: CASNGNSNQPQHF
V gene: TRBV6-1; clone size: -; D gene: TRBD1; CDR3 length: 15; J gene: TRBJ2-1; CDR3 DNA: TGTGCCAGCACTACGAACAGGGGGGAGTACAATGAGCAGTTCTTC; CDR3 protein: CASTTNRGEYNEQFF
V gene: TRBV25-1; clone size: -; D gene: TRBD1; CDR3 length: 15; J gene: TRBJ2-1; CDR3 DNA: TGTGCCAGCAGTGAAGCCGGGACAGGGTACAATGAGCAGTTCTTC; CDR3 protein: CASSEAGTGYNEQFF
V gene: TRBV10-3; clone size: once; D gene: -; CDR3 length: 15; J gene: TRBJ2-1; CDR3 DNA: TGTGCCATCAGTGAGACAGGGAGCTCCTACAATGAGCAGTTCTTC; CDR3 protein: CAISETGSSYNEQFF
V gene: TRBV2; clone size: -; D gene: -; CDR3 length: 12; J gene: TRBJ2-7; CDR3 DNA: TGTGCCAGCAGGGGCAAAATCTACGAGCAGTACTTC; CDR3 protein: CASRGKIYEQYF
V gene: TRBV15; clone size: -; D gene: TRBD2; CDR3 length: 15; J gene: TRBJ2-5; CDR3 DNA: TGTGCCACCAGCAGAGGGCTAGCGGACCAAGAGACCCAGTACTTC; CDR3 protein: CATSRGLADQETQYF
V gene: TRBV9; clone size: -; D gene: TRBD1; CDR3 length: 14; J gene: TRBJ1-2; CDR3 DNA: TGTGCCAGCAGCCGCGACAGGGCGGACTATGGCTACACCTTC; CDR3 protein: CASSRDRADYGYTF
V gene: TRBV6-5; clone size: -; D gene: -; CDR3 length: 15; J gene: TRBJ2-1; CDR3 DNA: TGTGCCAGCAGTTACACGGGAGCCTACAATGACGTGCAGTTCTTC; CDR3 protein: CASSYTGAYNDVQFF
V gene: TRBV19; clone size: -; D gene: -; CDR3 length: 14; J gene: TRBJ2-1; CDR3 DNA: TGTGCCAGTAGTCCGAGGACTCTGTACAATGAGCAGTTCTTC; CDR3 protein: CASSPRTLYNEQFF
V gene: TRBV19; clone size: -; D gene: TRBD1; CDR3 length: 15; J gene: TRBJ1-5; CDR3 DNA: TGTGCCAGTAGAACTTCTACAGGGGGGAATCAGCCCCAGCATTTT; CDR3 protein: CASRTSTGGNQPQHF
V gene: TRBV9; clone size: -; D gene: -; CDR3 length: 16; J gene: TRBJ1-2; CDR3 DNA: TGTGCCAGCAGCGTAGCTAGGGGGGGGCCCTACTATGGCTACACCTTC; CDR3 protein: CASSVARGGPYYGYTF
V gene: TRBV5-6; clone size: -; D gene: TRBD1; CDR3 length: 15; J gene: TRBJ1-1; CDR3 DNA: TGTGCCAGCAGCTTGGGACAGGGGGCCCACACTGAAGCTTTCTTT; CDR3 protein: CASSLGQGAHTEAFF
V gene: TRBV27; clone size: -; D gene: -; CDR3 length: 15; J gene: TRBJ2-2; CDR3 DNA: TGTGCCAGCAGCCCCCGACAGGTGAACACCGGGGAGCTGTTTTTT; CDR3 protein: CASSPRQVNTGELFF
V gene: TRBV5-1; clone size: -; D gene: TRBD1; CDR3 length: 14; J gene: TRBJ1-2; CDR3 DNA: TGCGCCAGCAGCTGGGAGACAGGGTGGGAAGGCTACACCTTC; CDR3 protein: CASSWETGWEGYTF